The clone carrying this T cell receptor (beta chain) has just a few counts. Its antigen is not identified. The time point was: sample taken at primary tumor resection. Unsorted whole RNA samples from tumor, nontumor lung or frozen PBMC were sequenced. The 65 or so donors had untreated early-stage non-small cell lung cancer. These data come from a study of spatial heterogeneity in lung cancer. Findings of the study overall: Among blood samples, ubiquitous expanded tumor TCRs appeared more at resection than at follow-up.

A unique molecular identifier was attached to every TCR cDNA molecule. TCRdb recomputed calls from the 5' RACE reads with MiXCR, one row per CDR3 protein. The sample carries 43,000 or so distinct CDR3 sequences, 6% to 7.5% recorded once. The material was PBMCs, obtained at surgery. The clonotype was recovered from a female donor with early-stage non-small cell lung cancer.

The CDR3 DNA follows: TGTGCCAGCAGCCCCGGACTAGCGGGGGGGCTGGAGACCCAGTACTTC. Protein: CASSPGLAGGLETQYF. The chain is built from TRBV6-1 and TRBJ2-5; 15 positions match TRBD2. V shed 6 bases, J shed 5 bases, and the junction held 7 bases outside the gene matches. The CDR3 spans 16 residues. Germline V gene data show CDR1 as MNHNS and CDR2 as SASEGT.